This is a list of T cell receptor beta chains from one sample in a study of technical replicates of blood from several donors. Profiled with immunoSEQ multiplex PCR; TCRdb holds only in-frame clones, not every one. There are roughly 14,000 clones in the sample; more than 80% occur only once, and around 12% lies in the top ten. Sequenced: PBMCs. The receptors shown here come from a human donor in good health. The CDR3 runs from the conserved cysteine through the conserved F or W. The order of the fields is J gene, D gene, V gene, clone size, CDR3 protein, CDR3 DNA. D genes are given only for firm matches. Clone size is stated in some rows and not others, as once, few, many or a class when expanded.

TRBJ1-3,TRBD1,TRBV7-8,NA,CASSRQGLLSGNTIYF,TGTGCCAGCAGCCGACAGGGGCTCCTCTCTGGAAACACCATATATTTT
TRBJ1-2,NA,TRBV29-1,NA,CSVTRAHDGYTF,TGCAGCGTTACCAGGGCTCACGATGGCTACACCTTC
TRBJ2-5,NA,TRBV5-5,NA,CASSLLTPRGETQYF,TGTGCCAGCAGCTTACTGACTCCCCGCGGCGAGACCCAGTACTTC
TRBJ1-4,TRBD1,TRBV5-1,few,CASSFGQGGEKLFF,TGCGCCAGCAGCTTTGGACAGGGAGGTGAAAAACTGTTTTTT
TRBJ2-2,TRBD2,TRBV27,NA,CASSFASGSPGELFF,TGTGCCAGCAGTTTTGCTAGCGGGAGCCCCGGGGAGCTGTTTTTT
TRBJ2-7,NA,TRBV6-1,NA,CASSGRQGFSYEQYF,TGTGCCAGCAGTGGACGGCAGGGCTTCTCCTACGAGCAGTACTTC
TRBJ2-3,TRBD2,TRBV5-1,NA,CASSLAVAGLSTDTQYF,TGCGCCAGCAGCCTGGCGGTAGCGGGTCTTAGCACAGATACGCAGTATTTT
TRBJ2-7,TRBD1,TRBV15,medium-sized,CATSVLRDSSYEQYF,TGTGCCACCAGCGTGTTACGGGACAGCTCCTACGAGCAGTACTTC
TRBJ1-5,NA,TRBV7-2,once,CASSYRDNQPQHF,TGTGCCAGCAGCTACAGGGACAATCAGCCCCAGCATTTT
TRBJ2-2,TRBD1,TRBV5-4,NA,CASSQGGQGRAGELFF,TGTGCCAGCAGCCAGGGGGGACAGGGGAGAGCCGGGGAGCTGTTTTTT
TRBJ1-1,NA,TRBV28,once,CASSTSGHLNTEAFF,TGTGCCAGCAGTACCTCGGGACACTTGAACACTGAAGCTTTCTTT
TRBJ2-2,NA,TRBV23-1,NA,CASSPPEAGNTGELFF,TGCGCCAGCAGCCCCCCTGAAGCGGGGAACACCGGGGAGCTGTTTTTT
TRBJ1-1,NA,TRBV7-8,NA,CASSLGQGEAFF,TGTGCCAGCAGCTTGGGCCAGGGTGAAGCTTTCTTT
TRBJ1-5,TRBD1,TRBV6-5,NA,CASSSLWTGGNQPQHF,TGTGCCAGCAGTTCTTTGTGGACAGGGGGCAATCAGCCCCAGCATTTT
TRBJ1-3,NA,TRBV10-2,NA,CASSEHRSSGNTIYF,TGCGCCAGCAGTGAGCACAGGAGCTCTGGAAACACCATATATTTT
TRBJ1-1,NA,TRBV28,NA,CASSLPGFMNTEAFF,TGTGCCAGCAGTTTGCCAGGGTTTATGAACACTGAAGCTTTCTTT
TRBJ2-3,TRBD2,TRBV5-1,NA,CASSSGLAGRIDTQYF,TGCGCCAGCAGCTCCGGACTAGCGGGAAGGATAGATACGCAGTATTTT
TRBJ1-1,NA,TRBV6-5,NA,CASSYSNKGYTEAFF,TGTGCCAGCAGTTACTCGAACAAGGGGTACACTGAAGCTTTCTTT
TRBJ2-1,TRBD2,TRBV28,NA,CASTPPTSGSYNEQFF,TGTGCCAGCACCCCCCCGACTAGCGGGTCATACAATGAGCAGTTCTTC
TRBJ1-4,TRBD1,TRBV28,NA,CASSTSGTGIEKLFF,TGTGCCAGCAGTACGTCCGGGACAGGAATTGAAAAACTGTTTTTT
TRBJ2-3,NA,TRBV28,NA,CASRPGTSTDTQYF,TGTGCCAGCAGACCCGGGACTAGCACAGATACGCAGTATTTT
TRBJ1-4,NA,TRBV25-1,NA,CASSSGTTNEKLFF,TGTGCCAGCAGTTCGGGGACAACTAATGAAAAACTGTTTTTT
TRBJ2-2,NA,TRBV27,NA,CASSSAGPYTGELFF,TGTGCCAGCAGTTCCGCGGGACCATACACCGGGGAGCTGTTTTTT
TRBJ1-1,TRBD1,TRBV7-3,NA,CASSSGQGENTEAFF,TGTGCCAGCAGCTCAGGACAGGGAGAGAACACTGAAGCTTTCTTT
TRBJ1-1,NA,TRBV6-1,NA,CASPPTGKNTEAFF,TGTGCCAGCCCCCCGACCGGGAAGAACACTGAAGCTTTCTTT
TRBJ1-2,TRBD1,TRBV5-4,once,CASSLGGTGIDGYTF,TGTGCCAGCAGCTTGGGCGGGACAGGGATCGATGGCTACACCTTC
TRBJ2-1,TRBD2,TRBV14,NA,CASSGGAMGEQFF,TGTGCCAGCTCGGGGGGAGCGATGGGTGAGCAGTTCTTC
TRBJ2-7,TRBD1,TRBV20-1,NA,CSADDRAEQYF,TGCAGTGCCGACGACAGGGCCGAGCAGTACTTC
TRBJ1-2,TRBD1,TRBV5-1,NA,CASSWGTGGSYGYTF,TGCGCCAGCAGCTGGGGGACAGGGGGATCGTATGGCTACACCTTC
TRBJ2-1,TRBD2,TRBV27,NA,CASSILAVSYNEQFF,TGTGCCAGCAGCATACTAGCGGTGTCCTACAATGAGCAGTTCTTC
TRBJ2-1,TRBD1,TRBV28,NA,CASSSDLTGVGVNEQFF,TGTGCCAGCAGTTCCGACCTGACAGGGGTCGGTGTCAATGAGCAGTTCTTC
TRBJ2-7,TRBD2,TRBV2,once,CATTPPREEPYEQYF,TGTGCCACCACACCTCCGCGGGAGGAGCCCTACGAGCAGTACTTC
TRBJ2-3,NA,TRBV28,once,CASSLGASTSRGTDTQYF,TGTGCCAGCAGTTTAGGGGCCTCGACTTCAAGGGGCACAGATACGCAGTATTTT
TRBJ2-7,TRBD2,TRBV4-1,once,CASSPGLAGQTTRQYF,TGCGCCAGCAGCCCGGGACTAGCGGGCCAGACTACGAGGCAGTACTTC
TRBJ2-2,TRBD2,TRBV30,NA,CAWTRRGAGELFF,TGTGCCTGGACTCGACGGGGGGCCGGGGAGCTGTTTTTT
TRBJ2-1,NA,TRBV2,hyperexpanded,CASTRSYNEQFF,TGTGCCAGCACTCGGTCCTACAATGAGCAGTTCTTC
TRBJ2-1,NA,TRBV18,NA,CASSPGLYNEQFF,TGTGCCAGCTCACCGGGCCTCTACAATGAGCAGTTCTTC
TRBJ2-1,TRBD2,TRBV6-4,NA,CASSDIAGANEQFF,TGTGCCAGCAGTGACATAGCGGGAGCCAATGAGCAGTTCTTC
TRBJ1-1,NA,TRBV7-9,NA,CASSWGDTEAFF,TGTGCCAGCAGCTGGGGGGACACTGAAGCTTTCTTT
TRBJ2-1,NA,TRBV18,NA,CASGGEQYNEQFF,TGTGCCTCGGGGGGCGAGCAGTACAATGAGCAGTTCTTC
TRBJ1-3,NA,TRBV7-8,NA,CASSSAPRDNARGTIYF,TGTGCCAGCAGCTCAGCCCCCCGGGACAACGCTCGAGGGACCATATATTTT
TRBJ1-5,TRBD1,TRBV7-6,NA,CASSTGQGKQPQHF,TGTGCCAGCAGCACGGGACAGGGAAAACAGCCCCAGCATTTT
TRBJ2-7,NA,TRBV6-1,NA,CASSGTALGYEQYF,TGTGCCAGCAGTGGGACAGCCTTAGGATACGAGCAGTACTTC
TRBJ2-7,TRBD2,TRBV27,NA,CASSLIAGEIEQYF,TGTGCCAGCAGTTTAATTGCGGGAGAGATCGAGCAGTACTTC
TRBJ2-3,TRBD2,TRBV2,NA,CASSGTRGDTQYF,TGTGCCAGCAGTGGGACTAGGGGAGATACGCAGTATTTT
TRBJ2-7,TRBD2,TRBV5-3,NA,CARSLSKRECPGGHEQYF,TGTGCCAGAAGCTTGTCGAAGCGGGAGTGCCCTGGAGGTCACGAGCAGTACTTC
TRBJ1-3,NA,TRBV27,NA,CASSSTGSENTIYF,TGTGCCAGCAGTTCCACAGGGTCGGAAAACACCATATATTTT
TRBJ2-3,NA,TRBV21-1,once,CASSIPSSGERSTDTQYF,TGTGCCAGCAGCATTCCCTCCAGCGGGGAGAGGAGCACAGATACGCAGTATTTT
TRBJ1-2,NA,TRBV27,NA,CASSLQEGYGYTF,TGTGCCAGCAGTTTACAGGAGGGCTATGGCTACACCTTC
TRBJ2-5,NA,TRBV5-6,NA,CATVVQGQETQYF,TGTGCCACCGTTGTTCAGGGTCAAGAGACCCAGTACTTC
TRBJ2-3,NA,TRBV6-1,NA,CASSEASDYTDTQYF,TGTGCCAGCAGTGAAGCAAGCGACTACACAGATACGCAGTATTTT
TRBJ1-5,TRBD1,TRBV19,NA,CASRGGQGLSSNQPQHF,TGTGCCAGTAGGGGGGGACAGGGTCTTAGTAGCAATCAGCCCCAGCATTTT
TRBJ1-5,TRBD1,TRBV19,NA,CASTGTGGSNQPQHF,TGTGCCAGTACCGGGACAGGGGGGAGCAATCAGCCCCAGCATTTT
TRBJ1-1,TRBD1,TRBV7-9,NA,CASSLGQGVLRAFF,TGTGCCAGCAGCTTAGGACAGGGAGTCCTGCGGGCTTTCTTT